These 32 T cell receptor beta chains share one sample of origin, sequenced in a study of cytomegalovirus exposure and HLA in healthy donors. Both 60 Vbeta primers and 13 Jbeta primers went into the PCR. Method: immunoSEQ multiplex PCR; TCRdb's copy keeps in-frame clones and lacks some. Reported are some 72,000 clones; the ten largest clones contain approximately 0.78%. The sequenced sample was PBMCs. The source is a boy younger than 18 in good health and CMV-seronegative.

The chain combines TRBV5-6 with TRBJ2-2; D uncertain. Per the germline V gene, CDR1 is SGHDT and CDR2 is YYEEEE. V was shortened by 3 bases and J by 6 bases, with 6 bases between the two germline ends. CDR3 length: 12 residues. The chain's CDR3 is CASSSPAGELFF. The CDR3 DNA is TGTGCCAGCAGCTCTCCGGCCGGGGAGCTGTTTTTT.

CDR3 bases: TGTGCCAGCCGCCAGGGCGAAACCGGGGAGCTGTTTTTT. Its translation is CASRQGETGELFF. V is TRBV6-1 and J is TRBJ2-2; D possibly corresponds to TRBD1 (5 bases). The CDR3 covers 13 residues. V lost 8 bases to trimming and J lost 5 bases, with 12 bases between them. CDR1 is MNHNS, CDR2 SASEGT, per germline.

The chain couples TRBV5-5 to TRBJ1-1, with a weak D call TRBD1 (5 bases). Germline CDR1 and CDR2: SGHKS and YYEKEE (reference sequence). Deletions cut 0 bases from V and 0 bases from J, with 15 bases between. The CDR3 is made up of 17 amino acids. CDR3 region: CASSLGDSRLMNTEAFF. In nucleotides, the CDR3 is TGTGCCAGCAGCTTGGGTGACAGCCGCCTCATGAACACTGAAGCTTTCTTT.

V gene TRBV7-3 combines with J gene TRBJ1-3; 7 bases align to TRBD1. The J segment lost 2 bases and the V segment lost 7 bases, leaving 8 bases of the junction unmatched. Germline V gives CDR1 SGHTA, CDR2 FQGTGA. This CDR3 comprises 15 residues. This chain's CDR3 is CASTTGTATGNTIYF. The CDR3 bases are TGTGCCAGCACCACCGGGACAGCCACTGGAAACACCATATATTTT.

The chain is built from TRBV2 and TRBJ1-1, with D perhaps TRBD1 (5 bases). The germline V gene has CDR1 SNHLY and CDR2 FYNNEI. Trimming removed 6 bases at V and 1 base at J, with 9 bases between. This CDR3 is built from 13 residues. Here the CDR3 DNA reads TGTGCCAGCAGGTGGGGCCCGAACACTGAAGCTTTCTTT. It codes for CASRWGPNTEAFF.

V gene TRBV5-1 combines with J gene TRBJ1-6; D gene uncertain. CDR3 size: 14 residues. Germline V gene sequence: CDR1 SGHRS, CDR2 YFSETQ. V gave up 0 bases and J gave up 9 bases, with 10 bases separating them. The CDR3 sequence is CASSLGPAGSPLHF. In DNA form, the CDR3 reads TGCGCCAGCAGCTTGGGACCAGCGGGTTCACCCCTCCACTTT.

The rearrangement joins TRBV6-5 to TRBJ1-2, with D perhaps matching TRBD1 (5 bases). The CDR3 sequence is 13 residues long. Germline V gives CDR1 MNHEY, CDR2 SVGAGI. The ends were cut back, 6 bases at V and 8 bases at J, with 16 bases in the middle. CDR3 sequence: CASSRTGGEGYTF. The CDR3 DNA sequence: TGTGCCAGCAGCCGAACGGGAGGGGAAGGCTACACCTTC.

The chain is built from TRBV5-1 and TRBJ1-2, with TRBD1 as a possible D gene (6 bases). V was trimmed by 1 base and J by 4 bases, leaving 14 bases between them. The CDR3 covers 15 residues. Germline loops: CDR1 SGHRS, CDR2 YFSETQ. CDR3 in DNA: TGCGCCAGCAGCTTGCGTCAGGGGCTGGGCTATGGCTACACCTTC. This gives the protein CASSLRQGLGYGYTF.

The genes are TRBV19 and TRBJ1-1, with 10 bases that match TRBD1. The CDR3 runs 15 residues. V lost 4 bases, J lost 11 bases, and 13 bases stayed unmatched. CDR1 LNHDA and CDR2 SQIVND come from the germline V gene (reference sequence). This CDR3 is CASSTLGTGEARAFF. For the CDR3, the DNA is TGTGCCAGTAGTACCTTAGGGACAGGGGAGGCGAGGGCTTTCTTT. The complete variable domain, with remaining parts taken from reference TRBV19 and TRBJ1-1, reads DGGITQSPKYLFRKEGQNVTLSCEQNLNHDAMYWYRQDPGQGLRLIYYSQIVNDFQKGDIAEGYSVSREKKESFPLTVTSAQKNPTAFYLCASSTLGTGEARAFFGQGTRLTVV.

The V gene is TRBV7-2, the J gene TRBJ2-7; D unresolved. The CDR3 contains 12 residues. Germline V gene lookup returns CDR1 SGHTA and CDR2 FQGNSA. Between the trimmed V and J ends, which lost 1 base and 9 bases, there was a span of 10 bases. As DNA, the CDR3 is TGTGCCAGCAGCTTAGGGCGGTTCGGGCAGTACTTC. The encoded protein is CASSLGRFGQYF. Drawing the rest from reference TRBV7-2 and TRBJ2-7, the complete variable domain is GAGVSQSPSNKVTEKGKDVELRCDPISGHTALYWYRQSLGQGLEFLIYFQGNSAPDKSGLPSDRFSAERTGGSVSTLTIQRTQQEDSAVYLCASSLGRFGQYFGPGTRLTVT.

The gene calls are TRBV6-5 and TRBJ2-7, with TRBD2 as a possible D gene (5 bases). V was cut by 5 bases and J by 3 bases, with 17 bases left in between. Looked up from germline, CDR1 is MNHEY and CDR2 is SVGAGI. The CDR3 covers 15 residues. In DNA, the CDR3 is TGTGCCAGCAGTCAATACGGGGATAGGGACTACGAGCAGTACTTC. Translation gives CASSQYGDRDYEQYF.

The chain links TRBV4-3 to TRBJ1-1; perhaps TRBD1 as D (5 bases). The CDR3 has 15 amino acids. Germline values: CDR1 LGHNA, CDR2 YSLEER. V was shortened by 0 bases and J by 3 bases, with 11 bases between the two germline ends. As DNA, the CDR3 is TGCGCCAGCAGCCAAGACGGCAGGGCTGACACTGAAGCTTTCTTT. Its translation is CASSQDGRADTEAFF.

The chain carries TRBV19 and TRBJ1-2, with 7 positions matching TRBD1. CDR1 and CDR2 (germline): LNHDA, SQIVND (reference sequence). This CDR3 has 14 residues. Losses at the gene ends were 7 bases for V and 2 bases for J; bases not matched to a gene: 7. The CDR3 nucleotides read TGTGCCAGTATGGAACAGGGGACAAACTATGGCTACACCTTC. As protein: CASMEQGTNYGYTF.

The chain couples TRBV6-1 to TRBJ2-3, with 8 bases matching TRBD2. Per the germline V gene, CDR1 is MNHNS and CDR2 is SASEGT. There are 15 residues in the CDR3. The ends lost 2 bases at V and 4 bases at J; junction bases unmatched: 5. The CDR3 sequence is CASSETGGPADTQYF. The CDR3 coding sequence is TGTGCCAGCAGTGAAACGGGAGGGCCCGCAGATACGCAGTATTTT.

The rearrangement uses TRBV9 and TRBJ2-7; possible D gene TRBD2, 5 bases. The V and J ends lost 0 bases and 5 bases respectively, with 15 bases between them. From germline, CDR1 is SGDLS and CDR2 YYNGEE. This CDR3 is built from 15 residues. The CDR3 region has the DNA TGTGCCAGCAGCGTAGATTTAAGGTCGCGGGACGAGCAGTACTTC. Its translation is CASSVDLRSRDEQYF.

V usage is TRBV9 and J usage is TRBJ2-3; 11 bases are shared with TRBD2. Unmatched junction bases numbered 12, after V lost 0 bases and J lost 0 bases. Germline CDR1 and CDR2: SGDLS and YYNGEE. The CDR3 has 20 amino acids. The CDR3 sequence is CASSVGTSGGQGRSTDTQYF. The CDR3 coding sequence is TGTGCCAGCAGCGTAGGAACTAGCGGGGGCCAAGGTAGGAGCACAGATACGCAGTATTTT.

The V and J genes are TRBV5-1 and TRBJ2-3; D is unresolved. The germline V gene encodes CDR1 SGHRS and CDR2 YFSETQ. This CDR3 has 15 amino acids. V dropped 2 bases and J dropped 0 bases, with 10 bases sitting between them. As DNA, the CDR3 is TGCGCCAGCAGCTTTTGGGCCCATAGCACAGATACGCAGTATTTT. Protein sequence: CASSFWAHSTDTQYF.

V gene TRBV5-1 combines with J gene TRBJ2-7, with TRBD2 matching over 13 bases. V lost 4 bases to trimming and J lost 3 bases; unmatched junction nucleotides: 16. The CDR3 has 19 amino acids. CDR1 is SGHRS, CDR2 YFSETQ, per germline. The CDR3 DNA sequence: TGCGCCAGCAGCCCCAGGACTAGCGGGAGTACGGACCCAGGCTACGAGCAGTACTTC. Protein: CASSPRTSGSTDPGYEQYF. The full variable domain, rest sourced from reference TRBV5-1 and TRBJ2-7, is KAGVTQTPRYLIKTRGQQVTLSCSPISGHRSVSWYQQTPGQGLQFLFEYFSETQRNKGNFPGRFSGRQFSNSRSEMNVSTLELGDSALYLCASSPRTSGSTDPGYEQYFGPGTRLTVT.

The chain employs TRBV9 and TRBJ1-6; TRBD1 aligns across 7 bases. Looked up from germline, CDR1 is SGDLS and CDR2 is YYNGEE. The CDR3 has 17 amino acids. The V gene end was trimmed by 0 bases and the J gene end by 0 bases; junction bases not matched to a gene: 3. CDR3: CASSVGDSDSYNSPLHF. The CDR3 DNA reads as TGTGCCAGCAGCGTAGGGGACAGCGACTCCTATAATTCACCCCTCCACTTT.

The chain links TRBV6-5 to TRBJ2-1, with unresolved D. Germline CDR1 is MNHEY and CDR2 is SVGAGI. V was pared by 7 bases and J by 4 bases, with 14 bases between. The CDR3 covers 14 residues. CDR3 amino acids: CASTRGSRYNEQFF. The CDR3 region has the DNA TGTGCCAGCACCAGAGGTAGCCGATACAATGAGCAGTTCTTC.

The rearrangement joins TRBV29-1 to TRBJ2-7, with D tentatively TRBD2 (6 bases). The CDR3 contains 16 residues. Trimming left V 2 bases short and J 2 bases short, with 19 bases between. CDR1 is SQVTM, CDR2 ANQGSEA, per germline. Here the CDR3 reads CSVEILEGTSAYEQYF. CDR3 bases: TGCAGCGTTGAAATTCTGGAGGGTACCAGCGCCTACGAGCAGTACTTC.

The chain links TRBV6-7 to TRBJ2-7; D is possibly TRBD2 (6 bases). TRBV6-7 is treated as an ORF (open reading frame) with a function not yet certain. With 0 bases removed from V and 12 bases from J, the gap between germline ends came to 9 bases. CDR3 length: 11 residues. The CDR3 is CASSYSGGRYF. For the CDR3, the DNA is TGTGCCAGCAGTTACTCGGGAGGTAGGTACTTC.

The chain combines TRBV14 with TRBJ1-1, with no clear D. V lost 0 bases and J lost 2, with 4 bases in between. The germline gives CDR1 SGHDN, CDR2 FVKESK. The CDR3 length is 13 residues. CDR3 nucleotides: TGTGCCAGCAGCCAAGAGCGAAACACTGAAGCTTTCTTT. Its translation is CASSQERNTEAFF.

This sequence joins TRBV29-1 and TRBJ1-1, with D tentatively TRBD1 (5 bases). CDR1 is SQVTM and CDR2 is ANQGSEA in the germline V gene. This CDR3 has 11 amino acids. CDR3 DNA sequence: TGCAGGGTAGGGGTGAACACTGAAGCTTTCTTT. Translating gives CRVGVNTEAFF.

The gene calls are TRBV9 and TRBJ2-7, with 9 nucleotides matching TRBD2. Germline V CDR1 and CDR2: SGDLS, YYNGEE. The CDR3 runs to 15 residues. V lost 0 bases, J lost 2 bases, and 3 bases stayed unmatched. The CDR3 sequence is CASSVGASGTYEQYF. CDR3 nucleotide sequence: TGTGCCAGCAGCGTAGGCGCTAGCGGGACCTACGAGCAGTACTTC. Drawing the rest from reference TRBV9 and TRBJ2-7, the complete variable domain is DSGVTQTPKHLITATGQRVTLRCSPRSGDLSVYWYQQSLDQGLQFLIQYYNGEERAKGNILERFSAQQFPDLHSELNLSSLELGDSALYFCASSVGASGTYEQYFGPGTRLTVT.

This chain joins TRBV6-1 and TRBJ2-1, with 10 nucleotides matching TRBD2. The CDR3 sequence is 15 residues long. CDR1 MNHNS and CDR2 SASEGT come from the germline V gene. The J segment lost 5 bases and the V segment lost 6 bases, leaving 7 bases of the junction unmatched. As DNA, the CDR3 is TGTGCCAGCAGGCCCGGGACTAGCGCCCACAATGAGCAGTTCTTC. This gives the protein CASRPGTSAHNEQFF.

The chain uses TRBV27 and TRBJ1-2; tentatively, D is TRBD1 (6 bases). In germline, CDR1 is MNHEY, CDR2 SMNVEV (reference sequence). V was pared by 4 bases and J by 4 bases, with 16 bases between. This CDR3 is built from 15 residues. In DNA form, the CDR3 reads TGTGCCAGCAGTTGGACGGGGGGCATGAGCTATGGCTACACCTTC. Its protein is CASSWTGGMSYGYTF.

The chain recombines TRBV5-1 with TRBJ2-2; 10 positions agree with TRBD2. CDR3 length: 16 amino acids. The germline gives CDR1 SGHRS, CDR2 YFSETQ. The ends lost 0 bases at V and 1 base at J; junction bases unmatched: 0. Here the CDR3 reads CASSLGTSGNTGELFF. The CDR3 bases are TGCGCCAGCAGCTTGGGGACTAGCGGGAACACCGGGGAGCTGTTTTTT.

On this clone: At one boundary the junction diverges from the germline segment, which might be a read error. In nucleotides, the CDR3 is TGCAGCGTCGAAGGACAGGGGGGCTACGAGCAGTACTTC. Translated: CSVEGQGGYEQYF. The chain uses TRBV29-1 and TRBJ2-7; TRBD1 agrees at 10 bases. CDR3 length: 13 residues. Germline values: CDR1 SQVTM, CDR2 ANQGSEA.

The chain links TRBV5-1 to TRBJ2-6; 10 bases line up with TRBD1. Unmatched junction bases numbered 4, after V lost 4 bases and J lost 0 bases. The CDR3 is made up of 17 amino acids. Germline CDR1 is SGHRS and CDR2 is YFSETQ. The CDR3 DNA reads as TGCGCCAGCAGCCCGCGGACAGGGGGCTCTGGGGCCAACGTCCTGACTTTC. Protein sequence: CASSPRTGGSGANVLTF.

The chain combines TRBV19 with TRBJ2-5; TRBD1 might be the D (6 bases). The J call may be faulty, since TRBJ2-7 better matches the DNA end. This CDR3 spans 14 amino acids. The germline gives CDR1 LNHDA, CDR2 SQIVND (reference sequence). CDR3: CASSIRDTTYEQYF. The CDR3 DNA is TGTGCCAGTAGTATCCGGGACACAACCTACGAGCAGTACTTC.

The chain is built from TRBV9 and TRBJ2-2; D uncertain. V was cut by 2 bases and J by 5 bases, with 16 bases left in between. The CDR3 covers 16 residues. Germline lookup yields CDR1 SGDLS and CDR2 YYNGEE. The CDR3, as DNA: TGTGCCAGCAGCGTGGAGAACACCGCAAGAACCGGGGAGCTGTTTTTT. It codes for CASSVENTARTGELFF.